A selection of T cell receptor beta chains follows, all from one sample in a study of blood T cell repertoires in COVID-19. TCRdb keeps only in-frame clones here, not all; method: immunoSEQ multiplex PCR. The sample includes around 190,000 clones, just over 85% of them seen just once. The material sequenced was peripheral blood. The origin of the receptors is a man over 45 with active or convalescent COVID-19. CDR3s include the opening cysteine and the closing phenylalanine or tryptophan. D genes are given only for firm matches. A clone size is listed for some rows: how often the clone was seen (once, few, many), or a class if it is expanded.

d_call	v_call	j_call	clone_size	cdr3_nt	cdr3_aa
TRBD1	TRBV7-2	TRBJ1-2	NA	TGTGCCAGCAGCTACGTACAGGGGGCTAACTATGGCTACACCTTC	CASSYVQGANYGYTF
NA	TRBV28	TRBJ1-2	NA	TGTGCCAGCACCCTGAGGGAAGGGGGTGGCTACACCTTC	CASTLREGGGYTF
NA	TRBV19	TRBJ1-2	few	TGTGCCAGTAGTACGAGGGCCTTGGCAGGCTACACCTTC	CASSTRALAGYTF
TRBD1	TRBV19	TRBJ1-4	NA	TGTGCCAGTAGTTCCTATACCACAGGGGGCAATGAAAAACTGTTTTTT	CASSSYTTGGNEKLFF
TRBD1	TRBV19	TRBJ1-1	NA	TGTGCCACCCAGGGGGCCACTGAAGCTTTCTTT	CATQGATEAFF
NA	TRBV19	TRBJ1-2	NA	TGTGCCAGTAGTATCGCGGGGCGCTATGGCTACACCTTC	CASSIAGRYGYTF
NA	TRBV30	TRBJ1-2	NA	TGTGCCTGGGAAGGGGCGGCGCGCCACTTC	CAWEGAARHF
NA	TRBV5-6	TRBJ1-6	NA	TGTGCCAGCAACAGACAGAATAATTCACCCCTCCACTTT	CASNRQNNSPLHF
NA	TRBV7-9	TRBJ2-7	NA	TGTGCCAGCAGCTCTGCCAGCACAGGAACCTACGAGCAGTACTTC	CASSSASTGTYEQYF
TRBD1	TRBV4-3	TRBJ2-7	NA	TGCGCCAGCAGCCAAGATTGGCGACAGGGCCACGAGCAGTACTTC	CASSQDWRQGHEQYF
NA	TRBV27	TRBJ1-1	NA	TGTGCCAGCAGTAAGGGGTTCGCCACTGAAGCTTTCTTT	CASSKGFATEAFF
TRBD2	TRBV15	TRBJ2-3	NA	TGTGCCACCAGCATTCCCGGGACTAGCGGCGGCACAGATACGCAGTATTTT	CATSIPGTSGGTDTQYF
NA	TRBV25-1	TRBJ1-4	NA	TGTGCCAGCAGTGCGGACAGTGCAACTAATGAAAAACTGTTTTTT	CASSADSATNEKLFF
TRBD1	TRBV3-1/TRBV3-2	TRBJ1-1	NA	TGTGCCAGCAGCCAAGCGACAGGGCTTGAGAACACTGAAGCTTTCTTT	CASSQATGLENTEAFF
TRBD1	TRBV19	TRBJ1-1	NA	TGTGCCAGTAGACCGGGACAGGACACTGAAGCTTTCTTT	CASRPGQDTEAFF
TRBD2	TRBV5-1	TRBJ2-1	NA	TGCGCCAGCAGCTTGGTGGGACTAGCGGGGGGGCCCAATGAGCAGTTCTTC	CASSLVGLAGGPNEQFF
TRBD1	TRBV19	TRBJ2-5	NA	TGTGCCAGTAGTACCAGACAGGGGCAAGAGACCCAGTACTTC	CASSTRQGQETQYF
TRBD1	TRBV6-2/TRBV6-3	TRBJ1-2	NA	TGTGCCAGCAGTTACTCGATAAGGGACAGTCCTGGCTACACCTTC	CASSYSIRDSPGYTF
NA	TRBV28	TRBJ1-4	few	TGTGCCAGCAGTTTTTTCCAGGGGTCGTTTGAAAAACTGTTTTTT	CASSFFQGSFEKLFF
NA	TRBV6-1	TRBJ1-3	NA	TGTGCCAGCAGTGAAAACACCTCTGGAAACACCATATATTTT	CASSENTSGNTIYF
TRBD1	TRBV7-3	TRBJ1-1	NA	TGTGCCAGCAGCCGACAGGGGAACACTGAAGCTTTCTTT	CASSRQGNTEAFF
TRBD1	TRBV27	TRBJ1-2	NA	TGTGCCAGCAGCCCACGGGGGACAGGGGGCTACTATGGCTACACCTTC	CASSPRGTGGYYGYTF
NA	TRBV6-1	TRBJ1-5	NA	TGTGCCAGCAGTGACCACATTAATAGCAATCAGCCCCAGCATTTT	CASSDHINSNQPQHF
NA	TRBV7-2	TRBJ1-6	NA	TGTGCCAGCAGCTTAGCGGGAGGGGGATCCTATAATTCACCCCTCCACTTT	CASSLAGGGSYNSPLHF
NA	TRBV7-2	TRBJ2-1	NA	TGTGCCAGCAGCCCCACGTCGCTCGGGGGCAATGAGCAGTTCTTC	CASSPTSLGGNEQFF
NA	TRBV18	TRBJ2-3	NA	TGTGCCAGCTCACCTACAGGGAAGAGCACAGATACGCAGTATTTT	CASSPTGKSTDTQYF
NA	TRBV7-6	TRBJ2-5	NA	TGTGCCAGCAGGGGCCGGGCCCCGGAGGGAGAGACCCAGTACTTC	CASRGRAPEGETQYF
NA	TRBV5-1	TRBJ2-1	NA	TGCGCCAGCAGCTCAGCGGAAGGGAATGAGCAGTTCTTC	CASSSAEGNEQFF
NA	TRBV6-6	TRBJ2-5	NA	TGTGCCAGCAGTACTCAGGATGGGGAGACCCAGTACTTC	CASSTQDGETQYF
NA	TRBV4-1	TRBJ2-2	few	TGCGCCAGCGGCCTAATCACCGGGGAGCTGTTTTTT	CASGLITGELFF
TRBD1	TRBV29-1	TRBJ1-1	NA	TGCAGCGTAGACCGAGGGGGCACGGGGAACACTGAAGCTTTCTTT	CSVDRGGTGNTEAFF
TRBD2	TRBV3-1/TRBV3-2	TRBJ2-4	once	TGTGCCAGCAGCCAACAAAGCGGGGGTGCCAAAAACATTCAGTACTTC	CASSQQSGGAKNIQYF
NA	TRBV16	TRBJ1-1	NA	TGTGCCAGCAGCCAAGTTACGGGAGCTTTCTTT	CASSQVTGAFF
NA	TRBV11-2	TRBJ2-5	NA	TGTGCCAGCAGCTTAGGCGGGGAAGAGACCCAGTACTTC	CASSLGGEETQYF
NA	TRBV6-1	TRBJ1-6	NA	TGTGCCAGCAGTGATCCCAGGGAGGGGTCACCCCTCCACTTT	CASSDPREGSPLHF
NA	TRBV19	TRBJ2-2	NA	TGTGCCAGTAGTGAGACGAACACCGGGGAGCTGTTTTTT	CASSETNTGELFF
TRBD2	TRBV7-7	TRBJ2-5	once	TGTGCCAGCAGCGCCGTTAGCGGGAGGGCCGGTGAGACCCAGTACTTC	CASSAVSGRAGETQYF
TRBD1	TRBV4-3	TRBJ1-2	NA	TGCGCCAGCAGCCATGGGACAGGGGCATATGGCTACACCTTC	CASSHGTGAYGYTF
TRBD2	TRBV2	TRBJ2-1	NA	TGTGCCAGCCGAAGGGATGGCGGGGGGGCCGCGCTTGAGCAGTTCTTC	CASRRDGGGAALEQFF
TRBD1	TRBV10-3	TRBJ2-7	NA	TGTGCCATCAGCAGGGGGAATACGTATGAGCAGTACTTC	CAISRGNTYEQYF
TRBD1	TRBV6-5	TRBJ2-7	NA	TGTGCCAGCACTACAGGGGGCGGCTACGAGCAGTACTTC	CASTTGGGYEQYF
NA	TRBV5-1	TRBJ2-5	NA	TGCGCCAGCAGCTTGACAGGGTTGAACCAAGAGACCCAGTACTTC	CASSLTGLNQETQYF
TRBD1	TRBV11-3	TRBJ2-1	few	TGTGCCAGCAGCGTGGGACAGGAGGAAGTGTCTGAGCAGTTCTTC	CASSVGQEEVSEQFF
TRBD2	TRBV5-4	TRBJ2-1	NA	TGTGCCAGCAGCTTAGTTTCGTCTAGCGGGGGGGTTAATGAGCAGTTCTTC	CASSLVSSSGGVNEQFF
NA	TRBV27	TRBJ1-2	many	TGTGCCAGCAGTTCTGTCAGGGACTATGGCTACACCTTC	CASSSVRDYGYTF
TRBD1	TRBV24-1	TRBJ2-3	NA	TGTGCCACCAGTGATTCGACAGGGGTGCGCACAGATACGCAGTATTTT	CATSDSTGVRTDTQYF
NA	TRBV30	TRBJ2-1	NA	TGTGCCTGGAGCCGAAGGGGAGGCCTGAGCTCCTACAATGAGCAGTTCTTC	CAWSRRGGLSSYNEQFF
TRBD2	TRBV6-5	TRBJ2-1	NA	TGTGCCAGCAGTTACGAACTAGCGGGAGGGTCTGAGCAGTTCTTC	CASSYELAGGSEQFF
TRBD1	TRBV19	TRBJ1-2	NA	TGTGCCAGTAGTGCCGCATCAGGGGGCCAAAACTATGGCTACACCTTC	CASSAASGGQNYGYTF
TRBD2	TRBV27	TRBJ2-7	NA	TGTGCCAGCCGCCTAGGAGCTAGCGGGGGGTACGAGCAGTACTTC	CASRLGASGGYEQYF
NA	TRBV14	TRBJ1-6	NA	TGTGCCAGCAGCCTTAGTTATAATTCACCCCTCCACTTT	CASSLSYNSPLHF
TRBD1	TRBV6-1	TRBJ1-2	NA	TGTGCCAGCAGTGAGAGGACAGGGGGACACTATGGCTACACCTTC	CASSERTGGHYGYTF
TRBD1	TRBV28	TRBJ1-4	NA	TGTGCCAGCAGTTCGGGACAGGGGAACGAAAAACTGTTTTTT	CASSSGQGNEKLFF
NA	TRBV28	TRBJ1-2	NA	TGTGCCAGCAGTTTAGGCGGCAGGGCCTCCTATGGCTACACCTTC	CASSLGGRASYGYTF